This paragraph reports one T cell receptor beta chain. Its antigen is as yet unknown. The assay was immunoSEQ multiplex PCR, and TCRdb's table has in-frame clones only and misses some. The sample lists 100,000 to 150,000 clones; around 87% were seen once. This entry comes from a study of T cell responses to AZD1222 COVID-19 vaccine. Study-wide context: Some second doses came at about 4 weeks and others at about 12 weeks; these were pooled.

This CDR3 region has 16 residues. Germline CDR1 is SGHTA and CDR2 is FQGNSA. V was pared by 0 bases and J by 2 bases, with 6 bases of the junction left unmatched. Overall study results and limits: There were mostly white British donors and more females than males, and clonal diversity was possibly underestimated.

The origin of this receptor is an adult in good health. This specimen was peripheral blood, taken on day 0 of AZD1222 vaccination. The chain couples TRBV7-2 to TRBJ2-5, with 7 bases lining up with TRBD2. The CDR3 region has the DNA TGTGCCAGCAGCTTAGCGTCTAGCGGAGGGCAAGAGACCCAGTACTTC. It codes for CASSLASSGGQETQYF.